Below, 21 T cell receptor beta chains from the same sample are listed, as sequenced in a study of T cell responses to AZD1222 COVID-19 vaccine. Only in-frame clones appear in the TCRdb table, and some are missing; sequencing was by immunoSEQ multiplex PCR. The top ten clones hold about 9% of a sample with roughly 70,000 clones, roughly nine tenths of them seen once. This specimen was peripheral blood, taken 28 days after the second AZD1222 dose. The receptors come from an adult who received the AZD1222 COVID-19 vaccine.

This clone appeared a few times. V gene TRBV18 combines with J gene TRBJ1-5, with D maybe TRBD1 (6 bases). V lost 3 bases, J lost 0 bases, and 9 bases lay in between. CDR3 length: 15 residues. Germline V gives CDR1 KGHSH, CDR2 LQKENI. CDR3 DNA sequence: TGTGCCAGCTCACCGGGGGCCTCTAGCAATCAGCCCCAGCATTTT. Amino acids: CASSPGASSNQPQHF.

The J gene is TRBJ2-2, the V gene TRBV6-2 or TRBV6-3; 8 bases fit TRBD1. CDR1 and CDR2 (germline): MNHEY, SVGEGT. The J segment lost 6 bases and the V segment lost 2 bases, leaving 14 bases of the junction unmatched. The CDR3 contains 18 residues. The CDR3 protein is CASSYLNRQGIRPGELFF. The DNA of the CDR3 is TGTGCCAGCAGTTACCTGAACCGACAGGGGATTAGACCCGGGGAGCTGTTTTTT.

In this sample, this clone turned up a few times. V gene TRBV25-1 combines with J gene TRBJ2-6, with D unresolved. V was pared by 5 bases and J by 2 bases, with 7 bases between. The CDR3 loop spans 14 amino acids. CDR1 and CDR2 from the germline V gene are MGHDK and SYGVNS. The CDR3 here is CASSRNPGANVLTF. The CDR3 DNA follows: TGTGCCAGCAGTAGGAATCCTGGGGCCAACGTCCTGACTTTC.

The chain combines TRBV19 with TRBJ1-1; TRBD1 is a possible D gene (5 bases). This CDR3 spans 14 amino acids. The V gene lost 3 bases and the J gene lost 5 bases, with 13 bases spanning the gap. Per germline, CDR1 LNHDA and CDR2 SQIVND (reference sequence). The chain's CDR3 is CASSIEGFWTEAFF. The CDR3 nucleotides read TGTGCCAGTAGTATCGAGGGGTTTTGGACTGAAGCTTTCTTT.

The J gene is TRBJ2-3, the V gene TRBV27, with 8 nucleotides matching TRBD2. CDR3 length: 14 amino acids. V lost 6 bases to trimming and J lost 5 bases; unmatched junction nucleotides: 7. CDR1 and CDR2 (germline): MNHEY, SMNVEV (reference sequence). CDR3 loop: CASSAGLVLDTQYF. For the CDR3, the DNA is TGTGCCAGCAGCGCGGGACTAGTGTTAGATACGCAGTATTTT.

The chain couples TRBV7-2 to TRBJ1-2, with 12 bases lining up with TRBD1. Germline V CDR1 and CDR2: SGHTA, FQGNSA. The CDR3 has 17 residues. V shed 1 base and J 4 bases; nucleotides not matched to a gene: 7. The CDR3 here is CASSLDGTGGVFYGYTF. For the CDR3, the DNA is TGTGCCAGCAGCTTAGACGGGACAGGGGGCGTCTTCTATGGCTACACCTTC.

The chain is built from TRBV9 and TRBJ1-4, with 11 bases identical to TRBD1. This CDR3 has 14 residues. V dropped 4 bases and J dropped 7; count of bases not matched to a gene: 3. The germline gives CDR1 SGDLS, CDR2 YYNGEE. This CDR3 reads CASSQGQGGEKLFF. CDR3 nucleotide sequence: TGTGCCAGCAGCCAGGGACAGGGGGGTGAAAAACTGTTTTTT.

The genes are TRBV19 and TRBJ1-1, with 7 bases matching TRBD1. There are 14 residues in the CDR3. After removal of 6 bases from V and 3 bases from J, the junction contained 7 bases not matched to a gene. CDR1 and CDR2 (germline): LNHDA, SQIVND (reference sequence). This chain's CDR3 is CASSPGQRDTEAFF. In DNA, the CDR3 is TGTGCCAGTAGCCCGGGACAGCGGGACACTGAAGCTTTCTTT. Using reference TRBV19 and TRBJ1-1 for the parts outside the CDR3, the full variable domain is DGGITQSPKYLFRKEGQNVTLSCEQNLNHDAMYWYRQDPGQGLRLIYYSQIVNDFQKGDIAEGYSVSREKKESFPLTVTSAQKNPTAFYLCASSPGQRDTEAFFGQGTRLTVV.

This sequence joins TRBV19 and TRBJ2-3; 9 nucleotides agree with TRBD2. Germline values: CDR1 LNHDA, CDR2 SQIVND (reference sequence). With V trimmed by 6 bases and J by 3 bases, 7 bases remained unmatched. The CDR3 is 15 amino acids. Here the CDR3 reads CASSPSGIWTDTQYF. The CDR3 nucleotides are TGTGCCAGTAGCCCTAGCGGGATATGGACAGATACGCAGTATTTT.

CDR3 residues: CASRRGPNSPLHF. The CDR3 DNA sequence: TGTGCCAGCAGGAGGGGACCCAATTCACCCCTCCACTTT. V and J are TRBV7-2 and TRBJ1-6; the D gene is possibly TRBD1 (5 bases). V was clipped by 6 bases and J by 7 bases, with 10 bases between them. The CDR3 totals 13 residues. CDR1 and CDR2 (germline): SGHTA, FQGNSA.

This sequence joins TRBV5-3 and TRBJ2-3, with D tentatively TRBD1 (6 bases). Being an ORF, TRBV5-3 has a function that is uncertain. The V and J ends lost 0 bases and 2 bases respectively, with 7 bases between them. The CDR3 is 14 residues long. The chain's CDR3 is CARSLGQATDTQYF. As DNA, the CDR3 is TGTGCCAGAAGCTTGGGACAGGCCACAGATACGCAGTATTTT.

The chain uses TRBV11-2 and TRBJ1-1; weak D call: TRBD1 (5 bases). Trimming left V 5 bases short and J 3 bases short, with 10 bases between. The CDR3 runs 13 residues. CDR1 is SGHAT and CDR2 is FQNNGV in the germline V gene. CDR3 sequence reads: CASSAWGYTEAFF. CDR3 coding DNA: TGTGCCAGCAGCGCCTGGGGGTACACTGAAGCTTTCTTT.

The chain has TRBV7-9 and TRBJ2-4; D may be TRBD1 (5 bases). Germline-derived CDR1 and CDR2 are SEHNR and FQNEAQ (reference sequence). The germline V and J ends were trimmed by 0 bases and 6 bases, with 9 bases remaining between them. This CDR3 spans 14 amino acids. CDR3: CASSLATQGNIQYF. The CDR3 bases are TGTGCCAGCAGCTTAGCCACCCAGGGAAACATTCAGTACTTC.

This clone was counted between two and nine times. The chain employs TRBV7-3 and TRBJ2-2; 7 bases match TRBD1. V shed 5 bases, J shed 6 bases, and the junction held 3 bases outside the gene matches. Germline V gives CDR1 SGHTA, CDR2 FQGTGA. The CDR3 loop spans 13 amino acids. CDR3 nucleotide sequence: TGTGCCAGCAGCACTACAGGGGCCGGGGAGCTGTTTTTT. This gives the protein CASSTTGAGELFF.

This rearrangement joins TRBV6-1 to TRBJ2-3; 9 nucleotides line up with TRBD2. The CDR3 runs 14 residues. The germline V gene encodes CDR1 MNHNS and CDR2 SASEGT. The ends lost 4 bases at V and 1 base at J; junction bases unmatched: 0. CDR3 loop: CASSVAGGTDTQYF. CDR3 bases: TGTGCCAGCAGTGTAGCGGGGGGCACAGATACGCAGTATTTT.

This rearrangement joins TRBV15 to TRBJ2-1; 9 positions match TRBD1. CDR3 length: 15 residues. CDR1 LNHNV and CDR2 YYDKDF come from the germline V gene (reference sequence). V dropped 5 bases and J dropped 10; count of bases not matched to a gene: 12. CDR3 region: CATSFQPGTGNEQFF. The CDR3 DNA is TGTGCCACCAGCTTCCAACCTGGGACAGGGAACGAGCAGTTCTTC. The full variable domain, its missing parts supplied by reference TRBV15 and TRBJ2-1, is DAMVIQNPRYQVTQFGKPVTLSCSQTLNHNVMYWYQQKSSQAPKLLFHYYDKDFNNEADTPDNFQSRRPNTSFCFLDIRSPGLGDTAMYLCATSFQPGTGNEQFFGPGTRLTVL.

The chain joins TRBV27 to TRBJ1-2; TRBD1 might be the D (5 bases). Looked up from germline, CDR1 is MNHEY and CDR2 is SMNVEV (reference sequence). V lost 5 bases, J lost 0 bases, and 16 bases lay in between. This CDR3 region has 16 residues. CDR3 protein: CASSKQGGFTNYGYTF. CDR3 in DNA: TGTGCCAGCAGTAAGCAGGGCGGATTCACTAACTATGGCTACACCTTC.

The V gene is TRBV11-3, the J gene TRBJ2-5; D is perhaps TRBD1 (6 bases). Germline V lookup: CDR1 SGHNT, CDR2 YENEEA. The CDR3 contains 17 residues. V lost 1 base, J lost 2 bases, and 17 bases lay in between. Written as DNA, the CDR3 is TGTGCCAGCAGCTTAGGGCCCGGGACATCCTTTCAAGAGACCCAGTACTTC. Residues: CASSLGPGTSFQETQYF.

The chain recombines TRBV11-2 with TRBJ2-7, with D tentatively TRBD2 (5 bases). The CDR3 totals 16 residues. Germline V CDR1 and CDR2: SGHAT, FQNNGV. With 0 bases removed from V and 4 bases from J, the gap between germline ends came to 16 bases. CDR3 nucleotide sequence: TGTGCCAGCAGCTTAGATCCGGGAAGAGGGCCATACGAGCAGTACTTC. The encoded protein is CASSLDPGRGPYEQYF.

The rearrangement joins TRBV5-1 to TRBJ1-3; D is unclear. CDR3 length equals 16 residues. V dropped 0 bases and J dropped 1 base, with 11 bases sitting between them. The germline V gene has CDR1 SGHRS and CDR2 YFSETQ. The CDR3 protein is CASSLVQAFSGNTIYF. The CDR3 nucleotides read TGCGCCAGCAGCTTGGTGCAGGCATTTTCTGGAAACACCATATATTTT.

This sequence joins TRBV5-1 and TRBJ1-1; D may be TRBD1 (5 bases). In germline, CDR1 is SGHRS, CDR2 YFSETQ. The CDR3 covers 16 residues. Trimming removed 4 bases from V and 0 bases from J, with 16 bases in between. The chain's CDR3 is CASSPGRDSMNTEAFF. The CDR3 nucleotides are TGCGCCAGCAGCCCGGGACGAGACTCCATGAACACTGAAGCTTTCTTT.